This section outlines one T cell receptor (beta chain) sequence together with its context. Its cognate antigen is unknown. Other DNA sequences in the same sample also yield this CDR3. The PCR was carried out with 60 Vbeta primers and 13 Jbeta primers. Generated by immunoSEQ multiplex PCR, the TCRdb table keeps only in-frame clones and is missing some. This sample contains about 170,000 clones. This sample was included in a study of cytomegalovirus exposure and HLA in healthy donors. This CDR3 contains 13 residues. Trimming removed 3 bases at V and 9 bases at J, with 11 bases between. Germline CDR1 reads MNHNS; CDR2 reads SASEGT. The donors (healthy individuals) were bone marrow donors. The study, taken as a whole, reports: For most TCR beta V segments, an earlier analysis put the productive rate at about 87% or about 30% of the time. Relative to the approximately 700-donor mean, N-insertions were reportedly fewer in an Asian-associated ancestry cluster in a later analysis.

Sequences were obtained from PBMCs. This chain joins TRBV6-1 and TRBJ1-4; the D gene is possibly TRBD1 (6 bases). The clonotype originates from a woman younger than 35 in good health and CMV-seropositive. The CDR3 reads CASSDRGVKKLFF. The CDR3 nucleotides read TGTGCCAGCAGTGACAGGGGAGTAAAAAAACTGTTTTTT.